Each of the 2 T cell receptor beta chains below was sequenced from the same sample in a study of T cell responses to AZD1222 COVID-19 vaccine. The assay was immunoSEQ multiplex PCR, and TCRdb's table has in-frame clones only and misses some. The sample lists some 120,000 clones, approximately 83% occurring once. Here the sequenced sample was peripheral blood, taken on day 0 of AZD1222 vaccination. These receptors all stem from an adult in good health.

The chain links TRBV6-5 to TRBJ2-3; 8 bases line up with TRBD2. CDR3 length equals 16 residues. Germline lookup yields CDR1 MNHEY and CDR2 SVGAGI. The trim removed 0 bases at V and 5 bases at J, leaving 7 bases unmatched. The CDR3 nucleotides read TGTGCCAGCAGTTACTCGAGCGGGAGCTATGTAGATACGCAGTATTTT. It codes for CASSYSSGSYVDTQYF.

The chain recombines TRBV6-5 with TRBJ1-1; D remains unclear. CDR3 length: 14 residues. Looked up from germline, CDR1 is MNHEY and CDR2 is SVGAGI. Trimming removed 8 bases from V and 4 bases from J, with 17 bases in between. CDR3 in amino acids: CASLVYSRGTEAFF. For the CDR3, the DNA is TGTGCCAGCCTGGTCTATAGTCGGGGCACTGAAGCTTTCTTT.